This section outlines one T cell receptor (beta chain) sequence together with its context. Its specificity is unknown. The data are from a study of siplizumab effects on memory and regulatory T cells. General study results and limits: Some alloreactive sequences were traceable to unstimulated CD4+ memory cells, and siplizumab significantly reduced them. The alloresponse seemed to draw substantially on naive T cells, which appeared more diverse than memory cells. The average Treg-derived proportion among mappable alloreactive CD4+ clones was roughly 69% with siplizumab versus 26.9% in controls. Mapping to unstimulated subsets was achieved for only a minor fraction of alloreactive clones.

The method was immunoSEQ multiplex PCR; TCRdb's version includes in-frame clones alone and lacks a portion of them. The sample consists of about 110,000 clones, roughly 92% of them appearing once. Sequencing input: CD4+ T cells sorted from blood. The sequence was collected from a human donor in good health.

The CDR3 DNA sequence: TGTGCCAGCAGCCTCCAGGGTCGAGTCTCTGGAAACACCATATATTTT. It yields the protein CASSLQGRVSGNTIYF. The rearrangement joins TRBV4-2 to TRBJ1-3, with D perhaps TRBD1 (5 bases). The ends were cut back, 4 bases at V and 0 bases at J, with 13 bases in the middle. The germline gives CDR1 LGHNA, CDR2 YNFKEQ. This CDR3 is 16 amino acids long.